The entry below describes one T cell receptor beta chain. Antigen specificity is unknown. The source of the sample is a study of somatic mutations in cytotoxic T cells in rheumatoid arthritis. Study-wide points: Neither rheumatoid arthritis patients nor age-matched healthy controls had significantly different CD8+ T-cell clonality from the other group.

Clones were read by immunoSEQ multiplex PCR, and TCRdb kept only the in-frame ones, dropping some. Of 13,000 or so clones in the sample, 60% to 85% were seen once. This TCR was sampled from an adult with rheumatoid arthritis. Sequenced input: CD8+ T cells sorted from blood.

The CDR3 protein is CASSLEGSHYGYTF. The CDR3 DNA follows: TGTGCCAGCAGCTTAGAGGGCAGCCACTATGGCTACACCTTC. The rearrangement joins TRBV7-9 to TRBJ1-2; no definite D call. The CDR3 sequence is 14 residues long. V shed 1 base and J shed 3 bases, with 9 bases lying between them. Germline CDR1 is SEHNR and CDR2 is FQNEAQ (reference sequence).